The 10 T cell receptor beta chains below all came from one sample that was sequenced in a study of blood T cells in healthy people across ages. Next came a second PCR, run for about 6 to 11 cycles, which used a sample-barcoded 5' primer along with a J-beta primer mix. TCRdb re-derived calls from the 5' RACE reads in MiXCR, one entry per CDR3 protein. This table holds 870,000 or so distinct CDR3 sequences, around 30% found once. Sequenced: blood. The receptors shown here come from a woman aged 80 or over in good health.

The chain combines TRBV28 with TRBJ2-3; no reliable D call. V lost 6 bases and J 3 bases, leaving 16 bases between the germline ends. Germline V gives CDR1 MDHEN, CDR2 SYDVKM. The CDR3 extends over 15 amino acids. CDR3 loop: CASSPRQAATDTQYF. CDR3 nucleotide sequence: TGTGCCAGCAGCCCCCGGCAGGCGGCAACAGATACGCAGTATTTT.

This chain joins TRBV20-1 and TRBJ2-5, with D unresolved. The length of the CDR3 is 13 residues. The germline V and J ends were trimmed by 6 bases and 3 bases, with 14 bases remaining between them. CDR1 and CDR2 from the germline V gene are DFQATT and SNEGSKA (reference sequence). CDR3 in amino acids: CSAALASEETQYF. Here the CDR3 DNA reads TGCAGTGCCGCCCTGGCCAGTGAAGAGACCCAGTACTTC.

With regard to this clonotype: A read error is possible here, since a much larger clone lies one base away. The CDR3 region has the DNA TGTGCCAGCAGTTTAATCCCGCCGGGACAGGATGAGCAGTACTTC. Its translation is CASSLIPPGQDEQYF. V is TRBV28 and J is TRBJ2-5; 8 positions agree with TRBD1. This CDR3 is built from 15 residues. Germline V CDR1 and CDR2: MDHEN, SYDVKM. Trimming cost V 2 bases and J 11 bases; bases outside gene matches: 13.

To note about this clonotype: Possible read error: a much larger clone is one base away. The chain links TRBV20-1 to TRBJ2-1; 9 nucleotides align to TRBD2. The end of the DNA fits TRBJ2-7 better, so the J call may be wrong. The CDR3 covers 17 residues. The germline CDR1 and CDR2 sequences are DFQATT and SNEGSKA (reference sequence). The CDR3 DNA sequence: TGCAGTGCTAGAGGTTGGAAGACTAGCGGACACTACAATGAGCAGTACTTC. This encodes CSARGWKTSGHYNEQYF.

This clonotype was picked up many times. The rearrangement joins TRBV7-9 to TRBJ1-2; D is undetermined. This CDR3 spans 14 amino acids. The V end lost 5 bases, the J end lost 9 bases, and 19 bases lay between the germline ends. Germline V gene sequence: CDR1 SEHNR, CDR2 FQNEAQ (reference sequence). The CDR3 DNA sequence: TGTGCCAGCAGCCGGACGGGCGCCGGCATAAGCTACACCTTC. Protein: CASSRTGAGISYTF.

This clonotype was counted a few times. This chain joins TRBV5-1 and TRBJ1-6; TRBD1 matches at 7 bases. V was clipped by 1 base and J by 9 bases; unmatched bases: 7. Germline V gene data show CDR1 as SGHRS and CDR2 as YFSETQ. This CDR3 is 15 amino acids long. The CDR3 reads CASSLITQGSSPLHF. The CDR3 DNA sequence: TGCGCCAGCAGCTTGATTACACAGGGGAGTTCACCCCTCCACTTT. Full variable domain (rest looked up from reference TRBV5-1 and TRBJ1-6): KAGVTQTPRYLIKTRGQQVTLSCSPISGHRSVSWYQQTPGQGLQFLFEYFSETQRNKGNFPGRFSGRQFSNSRSEMNVSTLELGDSALYLCASSLITQGSSPLHFGNGTRLTVT.

In the case of this clonotype: Germline and junction disagree at one end, which may indicate a read error. V is TRBV30 and J is TRBJ1-5; 7 bases map to TRBD1. The V gene's germline CDR1 is GTSNPN and CDR2 SVGIG (reference sequence). The CDR3 runs to 16 residues. The CDR3 coding sequence is TGTGCCCGGAGTCATAGGGGGCGGTTCGGCAATCAGCCCCAGCATTTT. Encoded protein: CARSHRGRFGNQPQHF.

The V and J genes are TRBV11-2 and TRBJ1-4, with 7 bases fitting TRBD1. Trimming at V came to 1 base and at J to 4 bases, leaving 3 bases not matched to a gene. CDR1 SGHAT and CDR2 FQNNGV come from the germline V gene. The CDR3 is 15 amino acids. CDR3 residues: CASSLAGGYNEKLFF. The CDR3 coding sequence is TGTGCCAGCAGCTTAGCAGGGGGTTATAATGAAAAACTGTTTTTT.

As for this clonotype: Since a much larger clone is just one base distant, this may be a read error. The V gene is TRBV24-1, the J gene TRBJ2-7; maybe TRBD1 (6 bases). V was trimmed by 9 bases and J by 7 bases, leaving 18 bases between them. The V gene's germline CDR1 is KGHDR and CDR2 SFDVKD. The CDR3 consists of 13 residues. The CDR3 loop is CATGRGTHNEQYF. In DNA form, the CDR3 reads TGTGCCACCGGCAGGGGAACCCACAATGAGCAGTACTTC.

This clonotype was recorded at least ten times. The chain links TRBV3-1 to TRBJ2-1; D is uncertain. With 2 bases removed from V and 8 bases from J, the gap between germline ends came to 16 bases. This CDR3 contains 15 residues. In germline, CDR1 is LGHDT, CDR2 YNNKEL (reference sequence). CDR3 bases: TGTGCCAGCAGCCAATTCCCCCATTTAATCGATGAGCAGTTCTTC. This encodes CASSQFPHLIDEQFF.